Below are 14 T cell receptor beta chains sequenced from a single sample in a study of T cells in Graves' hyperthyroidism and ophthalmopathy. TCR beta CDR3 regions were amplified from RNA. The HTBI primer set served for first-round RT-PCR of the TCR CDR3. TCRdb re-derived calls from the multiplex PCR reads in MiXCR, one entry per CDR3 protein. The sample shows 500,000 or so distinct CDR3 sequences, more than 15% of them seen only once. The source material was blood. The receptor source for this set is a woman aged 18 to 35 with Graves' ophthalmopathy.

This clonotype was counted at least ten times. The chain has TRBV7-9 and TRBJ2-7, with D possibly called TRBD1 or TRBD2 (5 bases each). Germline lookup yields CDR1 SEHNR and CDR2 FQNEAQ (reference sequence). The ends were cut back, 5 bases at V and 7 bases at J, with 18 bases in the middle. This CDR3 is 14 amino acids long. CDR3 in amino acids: CASSLTSGTGEQYF. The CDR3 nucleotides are TGTGCCAGCAGCCTTACGTCGGGGACCGGTGAGCAGTACTTC.

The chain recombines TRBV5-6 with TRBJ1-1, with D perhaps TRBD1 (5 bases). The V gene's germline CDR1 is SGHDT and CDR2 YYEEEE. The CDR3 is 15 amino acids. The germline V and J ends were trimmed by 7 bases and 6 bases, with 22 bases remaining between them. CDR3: CASSQRRGSPPEAFF. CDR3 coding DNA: TGTGCCAGCTCACAACGCCGGGGGAGCCCGCCTGAAGCTTTCTTT.

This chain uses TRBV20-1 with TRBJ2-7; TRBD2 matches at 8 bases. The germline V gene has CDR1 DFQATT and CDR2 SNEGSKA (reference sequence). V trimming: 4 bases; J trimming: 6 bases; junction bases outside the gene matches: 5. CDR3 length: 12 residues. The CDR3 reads CSANRGGGEQYF. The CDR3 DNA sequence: TGCAGTGCTAACCGGGGGGGAGGCGAGCAGTACTTC.

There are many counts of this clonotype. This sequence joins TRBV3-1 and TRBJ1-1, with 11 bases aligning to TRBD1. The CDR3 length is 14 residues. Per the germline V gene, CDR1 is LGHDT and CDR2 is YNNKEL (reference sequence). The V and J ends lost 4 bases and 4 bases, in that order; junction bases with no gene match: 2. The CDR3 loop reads CASSRDRGVTEAFF. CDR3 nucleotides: TGTGCCAGCAGCCGGGACAGGGGGGTCACTGAAGCTTTCTTT.

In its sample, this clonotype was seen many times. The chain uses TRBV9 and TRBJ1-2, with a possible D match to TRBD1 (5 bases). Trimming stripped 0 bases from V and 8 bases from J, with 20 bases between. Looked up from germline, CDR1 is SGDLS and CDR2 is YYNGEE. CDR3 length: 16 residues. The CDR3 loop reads CASSVEAAVREEGYTF. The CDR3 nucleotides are TGTGCCAGCAGCGTAGAGGCCGCAGTCAGGGAGGAAGGCTACACCTTC. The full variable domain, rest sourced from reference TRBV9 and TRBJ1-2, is DSGVTQTPKHLITATGQRVTLRCSPRSGDLSVYWYQQSLDQGLQFLIQYYNGEERAKGNILERFSAQQFPDLHSELNLSSLELGDSALYFCASSVEAAVREEGYTFGSGTRLTVV.

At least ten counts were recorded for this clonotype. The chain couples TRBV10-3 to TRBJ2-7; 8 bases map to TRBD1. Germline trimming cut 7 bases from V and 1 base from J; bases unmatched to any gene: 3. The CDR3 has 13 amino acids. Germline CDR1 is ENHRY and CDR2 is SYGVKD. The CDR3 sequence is CAITRDRSYEQYF. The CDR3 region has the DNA TGTGCCATCACCAGGGACAGGTCCTACGAGCAGTACTTC.

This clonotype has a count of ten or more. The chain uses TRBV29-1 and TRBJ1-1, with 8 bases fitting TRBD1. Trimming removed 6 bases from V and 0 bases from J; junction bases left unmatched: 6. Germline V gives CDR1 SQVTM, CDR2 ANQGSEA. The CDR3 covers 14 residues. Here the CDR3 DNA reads TGCAGCGTAGCAGGGGGCTTCCTGAACACTGAAGCTTTCTTT. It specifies CSVAGGFLNTEAFF.

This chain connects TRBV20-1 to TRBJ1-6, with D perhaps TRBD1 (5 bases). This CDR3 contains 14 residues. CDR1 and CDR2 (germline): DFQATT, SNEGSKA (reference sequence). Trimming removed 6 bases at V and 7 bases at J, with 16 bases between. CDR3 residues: CSATGRWLNSPLHF. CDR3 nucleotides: TGCAGTGCGACGGGACGGTGGCTCAATTCACCCCTCCACTTT.

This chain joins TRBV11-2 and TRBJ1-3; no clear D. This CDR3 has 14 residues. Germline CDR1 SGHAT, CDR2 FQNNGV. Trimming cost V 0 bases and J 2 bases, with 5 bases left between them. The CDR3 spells CASSLDHAGNTIYF. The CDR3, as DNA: TGTGCCAGCAGCTTAGATCATGCTGGAAACACCATATATTTT. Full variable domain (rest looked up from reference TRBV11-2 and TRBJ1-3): EAGVAQSPRYKIIEKRQSVAFWCNPISGHATLYWYQQILGQGPKLLIQFQNNGVVDDSQLPKDRFSAERLKGVDSTLKIQPAKLEDSAVYLCASSLDHAGNTIYFGEGSWLTVV.

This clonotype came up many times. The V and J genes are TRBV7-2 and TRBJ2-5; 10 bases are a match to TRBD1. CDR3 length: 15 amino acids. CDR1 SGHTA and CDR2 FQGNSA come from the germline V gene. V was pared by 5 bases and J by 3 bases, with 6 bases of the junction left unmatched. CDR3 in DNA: TGTGCCAGCAGCCAATCCGGGACAGGGGAAGAGACCCAGTACTTC. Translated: CASSQSGTGEETQYF.

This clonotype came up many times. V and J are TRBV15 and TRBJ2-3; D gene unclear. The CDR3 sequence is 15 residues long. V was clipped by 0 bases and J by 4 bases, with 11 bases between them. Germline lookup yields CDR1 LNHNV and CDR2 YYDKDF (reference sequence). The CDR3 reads CATSREPGLSDTQYF. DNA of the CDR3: TGTGCCACCAGCAGAGAGCCGGGTTTGTCAGATACGCAGTATTTT.

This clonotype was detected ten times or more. The CDR3, as DNA: TGTGCCTGGAGTTCCACGGGAGCAGCGAACACTGAAGCTTTCTTT. Its translation: CAWSSTGAANTEAFF. The rearrangement links TRBV30 to TRBJ1-1, with D unresolved. Germline CDR1 GTSNPN, CDR2 SVGIG (reference sequence). V was pared by 2 bases and J by 1 base, with 14 bases between. The CDR3 length is 15 residues.

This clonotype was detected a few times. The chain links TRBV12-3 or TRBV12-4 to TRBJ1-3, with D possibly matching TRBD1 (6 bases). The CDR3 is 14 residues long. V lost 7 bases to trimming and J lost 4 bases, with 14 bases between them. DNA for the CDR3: TGTGCCAGCATCCAAGGGGGTTTCGGAAACACCATATATTTT. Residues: CASIQGGFGNTIYF.

The CDR3 DNA sequence: TGTGCCACCAGTGACCAGAGCGGGGGGGTAGGGAATGAGCAGTTCTTC. This sequence encodes CATSDQSGGVGNEQFF. The chain couples TRBV24-1 to TRBJ2-1, with 10 nucleotides matching TRBD2. CDR1 KGHDR and CDR2 SFDVKD come from the germline V gene. This CDR3 comprises 16 residues. V dropped 4 bases and J dropped 7; count of bases not matched to a gene: 9.